This TCR beta chain was documented in a study of shared clonotypes between healthy human individuals. Study conclusions and caveats: A limitation of the genetic and exposure-history diversity represented arose from few donors.

Per the germline V gene, CDR1 is SGHDN and CDR2 is FVKESK. V was pared by 1 base and J by 5 bases, with 12 bases between. The CDR3 consists of 15 residues. Only in-frame clones appear in the TCRdb table, and some are missing; sequencing was by immunoSEQ multiplex PCR. The sample lists some 2.4 million clones, approximately 93% occurring once. Worth noting for this clone: The antigen remains unidentified.

CD4+ cells were split into CD45RA+ naive and CD45RA-negative memory subsets. This clonotype was obtained from a man between 18 and 35 years old in good health. Some clones in this sample may be carry-over from other donors' samples. The chain combines TRBV14 with TRBJ2-1, with D possibly being TRBD1 (6 bases). What was sequenced was naive CD4+ T cells from PBMCs. Specified subset: CD45RA+ positively selected. The CDR3 DNA follows: TGTGCCAGCAGCCAAGTTTGGTCAGGGGACAATGAGCAGTTCTTC. Translated: CASSQVWSGDNEQFF.